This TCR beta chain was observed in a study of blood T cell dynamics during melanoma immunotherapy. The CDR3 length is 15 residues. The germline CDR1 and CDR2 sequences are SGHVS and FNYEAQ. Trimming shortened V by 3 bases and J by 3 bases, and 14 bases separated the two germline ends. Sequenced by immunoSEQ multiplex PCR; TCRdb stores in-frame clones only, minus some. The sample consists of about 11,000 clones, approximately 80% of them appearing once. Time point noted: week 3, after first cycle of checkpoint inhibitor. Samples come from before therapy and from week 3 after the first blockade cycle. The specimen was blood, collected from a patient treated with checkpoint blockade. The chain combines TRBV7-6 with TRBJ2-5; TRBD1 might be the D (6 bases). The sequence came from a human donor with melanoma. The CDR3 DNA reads TGTGCCAGCAGCTTGGCCGCTAGGACAGAAGAGACCCAGTACTTC. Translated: CASSLAARTEETQYF.